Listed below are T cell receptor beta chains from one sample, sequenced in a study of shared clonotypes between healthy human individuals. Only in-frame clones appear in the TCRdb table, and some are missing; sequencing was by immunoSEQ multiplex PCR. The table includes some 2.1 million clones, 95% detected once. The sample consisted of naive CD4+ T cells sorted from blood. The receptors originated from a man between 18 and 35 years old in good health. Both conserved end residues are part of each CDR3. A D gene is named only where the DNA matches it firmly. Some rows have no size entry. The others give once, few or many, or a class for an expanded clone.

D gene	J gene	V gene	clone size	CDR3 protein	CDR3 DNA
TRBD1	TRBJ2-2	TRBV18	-	CASSAMAPGTGNTGELFF	TGTGCCAGCTCAGCCATGGCCCCCGGGACAGGGAACACCGGGGAGCTGTTTTTT
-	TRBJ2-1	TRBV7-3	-	CASSLGWGGARNEQFF	TGTGCCAGCAGCTTAGGGTGGGGTGGTGCACGCAATGAGCAGTTCTTC
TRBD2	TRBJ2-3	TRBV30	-	CAWVWGGSITDTQYF	TGTGCCTGGGTGTGGGGAGGGAGTATCACAGATACGCAGTATTTT
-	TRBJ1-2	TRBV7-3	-	CASSPGQLGGYTF	TGTGCCAGCAGCCCCGGGCAACTGGGAGGCTACACCTTC
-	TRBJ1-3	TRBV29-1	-	CSVTKQGGNTIYF	TGCAGCGTTACAAAACAGGGAGGGAACACCATATATTTT
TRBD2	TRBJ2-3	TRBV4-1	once	CASSQWGGGDTDTQYF	TGCGCCAGCAGCCAATGGGGGGGAGGGGACACAGATACGCAGTATTTT
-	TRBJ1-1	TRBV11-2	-	CASSIQVGGTEAFF	TGTGCCAGCAGCATACAGGTGGGAGGCACTGAAGCTTTCTTT
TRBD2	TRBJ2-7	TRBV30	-	CAWSRTSGVDEQYF	TGTGCCTGGAGTCGGACTAGCGGGGTCGACGAGCAGTACTTC
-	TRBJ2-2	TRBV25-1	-	CASIPTGYTGELFF	TGTGCCAGCATCCCGACGGGCTACACCGGGGAGCTGTTTTTT
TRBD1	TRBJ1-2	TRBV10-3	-	CAISALQGVAGYTF	TGTGCCATCAGTGCCCTACAGGGGGTGGCAGGCTACACCTTC
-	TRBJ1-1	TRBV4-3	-	CASSQDMVGQLNTEAFF	TGCGCCAGCAGCCAAGATATGGTCGGACAGCTGAACACTGAAGCTTTCTTT
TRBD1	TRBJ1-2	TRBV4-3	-	CASSRQGEDGYTF	TGCGCCAGCAGTCGACAGGGGGAGGATGGCTACACCTTC
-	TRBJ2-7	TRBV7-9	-	CASSRDGLYEQYF	TGTGCCAGCAGCCGGGACGGACTCTACGAGCAGTACTTC
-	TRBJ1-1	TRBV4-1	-	CASSHSGGRNTEAFF	TGCGCCAGCAGTCATTCGGGGGGACGCAACACTGAAGCTTTCTTT
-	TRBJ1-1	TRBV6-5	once	CASRWGAVRFF	TGTGCCAGCAGGTGGGGGGCGGTTCGGTTCTTT
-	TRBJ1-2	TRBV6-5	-	CASRIPGNGHYGYTF	TGTGCCAGCAGAATACCAGGGAACGGACACTATGGCTACACCTTC
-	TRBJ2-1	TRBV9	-	CASSLAEYNEQFF	TGTGCCAGCAGCCTCGCGGAGTACAATGAGCAGTTCTTC
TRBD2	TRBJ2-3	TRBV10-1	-	CASSVFREGPDTQYF	TGCGCCAGCAGTGTATTCCGGGAGGGCCCGGATACGCAGTATTTT
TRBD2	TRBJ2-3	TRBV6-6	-	CASSYDGRHTDTQYF	TGTGCCAGCAGTTACGACGGGAGGCACACAGATACGCAGTATTTT
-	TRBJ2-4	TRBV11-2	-	CASRPSGTPAIQYF	TGTGCCAGCCGACCCTCTGGGACTCCCGCGATTCAGTACTTC
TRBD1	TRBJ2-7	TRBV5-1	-	CASSSDRDSYEQYF	TGCGCCAGCAGCTCCGACAGGGACAGCTACGAGCAGTACTTC
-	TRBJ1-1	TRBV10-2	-	CASSESSYTEAFF	TGCGCCAGCAGTGAGTCGAGTTACACTGAAGCTTTCTTT
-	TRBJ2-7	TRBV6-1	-	CASSQPGLLPYEQYF	TGTGCCAGCAGCCAACCTGGACTCCTCCCCTACGAGCAGTACTTC
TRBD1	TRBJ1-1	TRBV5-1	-	CASSVGQGFEAFF	TGCGCCAGCAGCGTGGGACAGGGGTTTGAAGCTTTCTTT
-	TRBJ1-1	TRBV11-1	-	CASSLADGTEAFF	TGTGCCAGCAGCTTAGCCGATGGCACTGAAGCTTTCTTT
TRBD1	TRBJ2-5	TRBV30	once	CAWSVPSDRVSRETQYF	TGTGCCTGGAGTGTACCGTCGGACAGGGTATCTCGGGAGACCCAGTACTTC
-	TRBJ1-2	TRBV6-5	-	CASSYRGDKANYGYTF	TGTGCCAGCAGTTACAGGGGTGATAAAGCTAACTATGGCTACACCTTC
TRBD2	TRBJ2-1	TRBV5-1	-	CASSYSGRADEQFF	TGCGCCAGCAGTTACAGCGGGAGGGCCGATGAGCAGTTCTTC
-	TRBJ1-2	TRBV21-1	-	CASSGRGPHNF	TGTGCCAGCAGCGGCCGGGGCCCCCATAACTTC
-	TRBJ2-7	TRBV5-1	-	CASRHPGHRAYYEQYF	TGCGCCAGCAGGCACCCGGGACACCGGGCCTACTACGAGCAGTACTTC
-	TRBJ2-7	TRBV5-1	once	CASSLANSGNYEQYF	TGCGCCAGCAGCTTGGCGAACTCCGGCAACTACGAGCAGTACTTC
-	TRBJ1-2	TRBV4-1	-	CASSQDYWGAGGYTF	TGCGCCAGCAGCCAAGATTATTGGGGGGCAGGGGGCTACACCTTC
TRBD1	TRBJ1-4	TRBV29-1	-	CSVGRTGLGEKLFF	TGCAGCGTTGGTCGGACAGGGTTAGGTGAAAAACTGTTTTTT
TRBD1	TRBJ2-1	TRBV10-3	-	CAIRRQGEWDEQFF	TGTGCCATCAGGAGACAGGGGGAATGGGATGAGCAGTTCTTC
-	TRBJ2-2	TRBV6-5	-	CASRPRYTGELFF	TGTGCCAGCAGACCCAGATACACCGGGGAGCTGTTTTTT
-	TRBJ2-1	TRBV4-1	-	CASSPMTRGGNEQFF	TGCGCCAGCAGCCCAATGACGAGGGGGGGAAATGAGCAGTTCTTC
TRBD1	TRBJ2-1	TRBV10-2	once	CASSEAQGALWEQFF	TGCGCCAGCAGTGAGGCACAGGGGGCTCTGTGGGAGCAGTTCTTC
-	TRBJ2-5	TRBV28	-	CASSNRVTQYF	TGTGCCAGCAGTAATCGGGTGACCCAGTACTTC
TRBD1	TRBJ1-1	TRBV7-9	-	CASSTGQVMNTEAFF	TGTGCCAGCAGCACCGGACAGGTCATGAACACTGAAGCTTTCTTT
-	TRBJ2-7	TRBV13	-	CASSKRGHHYEQYF	TGTGCCAGCAGCAAGAGGGGACACCACTACGAGCAGTACTTC
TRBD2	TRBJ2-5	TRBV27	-	CASKGLAIQETQYF	TGTGCCAGCAAGGGACTAGCGATCCAAGAGACCCAGTACTTC
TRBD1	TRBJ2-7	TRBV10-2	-	CASSETGQAYEQYF	TGCGCCAGCAGTGAGACCGGACAGGCATACGAGCAGTACTTC
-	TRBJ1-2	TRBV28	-	CASSLTSGIGYGYTF	TGTGCCAGCAGTTTAACTAGTGGGATCGGGTATGGCTACACCTTC
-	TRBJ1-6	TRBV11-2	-	CASSLVFGTANSPLHF	TGTGCCAGCAGCTTAGTCTTTGGGACGGCAAATTCACCCCTCCACTTT
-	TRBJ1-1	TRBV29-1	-	CSVTEGGAFF	TGCAGCGTGACGGAGGGGGGGGCTTTCTTT
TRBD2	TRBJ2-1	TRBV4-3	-	CASSRTGGDNEQFF	TGCGCCAGCAGTAGAACGGGAGGGGACAATGAGCAGTTCTTC
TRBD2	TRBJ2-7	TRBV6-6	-	CASSYGGGAYEQYF	TGTGCCAGCAGTTACGGGGGGGGTGCCTACGAGCAGTACTTC
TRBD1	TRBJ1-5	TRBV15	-	CATSATGVGNQPQHF	TGTGCCACCAGCGCAACAGGGGTCGGCAATCAGCCCCAGCATTTT
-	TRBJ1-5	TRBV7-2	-	CASSFSGQPQHF	TGTGCCAGCAGCTTTTCCGGTCAGCCCCAGCATTTT
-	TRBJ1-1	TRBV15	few	CATSRTGGYAEAFF	TGTGCCACCAGCAGAACCGGGGGCTACGCCGAAGCTTTCTTT
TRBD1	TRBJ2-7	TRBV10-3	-	CAIGRTGNYEQYF	TGTGCCATCGGACGGACAGGTAACTACGAGCAGTACTTC
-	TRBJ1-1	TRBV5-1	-	CASSTTGGSMNTEAFF	TGCGCCAGCAGCACAACCGGAGGGAGCATGAACACTGAAGCTTTCTTT
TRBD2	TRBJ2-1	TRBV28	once	CASNLRAGNEQFF	TGTGCCAGCAACCTAAGAGCGGGAAATGAGCAGTTCTTC
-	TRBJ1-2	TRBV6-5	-	CASTTPTVNGYTF	TGTGCCAGCACCACACCGACAGTTAATGGCTACACCTTC
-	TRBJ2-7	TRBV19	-	CASSTQGSYEQYF	TGTGCCAGTAGTACCCAGGGTTCCTACGAGCAGTACTTC